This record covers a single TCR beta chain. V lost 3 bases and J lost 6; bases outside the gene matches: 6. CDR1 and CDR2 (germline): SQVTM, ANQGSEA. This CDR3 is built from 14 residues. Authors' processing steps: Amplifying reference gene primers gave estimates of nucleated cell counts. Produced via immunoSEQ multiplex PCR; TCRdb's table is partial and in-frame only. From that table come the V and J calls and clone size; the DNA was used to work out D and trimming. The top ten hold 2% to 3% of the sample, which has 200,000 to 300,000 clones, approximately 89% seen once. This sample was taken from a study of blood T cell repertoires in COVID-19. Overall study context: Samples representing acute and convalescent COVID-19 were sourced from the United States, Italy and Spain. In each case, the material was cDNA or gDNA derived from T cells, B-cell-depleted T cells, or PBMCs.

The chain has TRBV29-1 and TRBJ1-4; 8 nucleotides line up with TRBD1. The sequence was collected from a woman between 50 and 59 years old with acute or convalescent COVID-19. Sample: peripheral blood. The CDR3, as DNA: TGCAGCGTTGACGCAGGGGGCGCTTATGAAAAACTGTTTTTT. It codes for CSVDAGGAYEKLFF.